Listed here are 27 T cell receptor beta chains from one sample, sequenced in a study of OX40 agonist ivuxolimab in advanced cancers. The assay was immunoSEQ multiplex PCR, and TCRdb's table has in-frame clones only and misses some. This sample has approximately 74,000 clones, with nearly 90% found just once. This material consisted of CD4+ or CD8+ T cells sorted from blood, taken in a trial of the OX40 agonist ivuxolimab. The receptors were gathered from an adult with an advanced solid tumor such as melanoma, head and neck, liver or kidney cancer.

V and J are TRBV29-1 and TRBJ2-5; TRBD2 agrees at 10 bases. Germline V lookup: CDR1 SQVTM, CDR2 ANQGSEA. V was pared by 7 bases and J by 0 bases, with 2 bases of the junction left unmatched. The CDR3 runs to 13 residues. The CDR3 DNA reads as TGCAGCGCTGGACTAGCGGACCAAGAGACCCAGTACTTC. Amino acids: CSAGLADQETQYF.

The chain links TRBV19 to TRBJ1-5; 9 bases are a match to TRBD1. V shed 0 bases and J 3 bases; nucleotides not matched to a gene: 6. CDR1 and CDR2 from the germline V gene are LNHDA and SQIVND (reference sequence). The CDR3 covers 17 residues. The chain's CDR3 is CASSIEGQGTYNQPQHF. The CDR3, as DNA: TGTGCCAGTAGTATAGAAGGACAGGGGACTTACAATCAGCCCCAGCATTTT.

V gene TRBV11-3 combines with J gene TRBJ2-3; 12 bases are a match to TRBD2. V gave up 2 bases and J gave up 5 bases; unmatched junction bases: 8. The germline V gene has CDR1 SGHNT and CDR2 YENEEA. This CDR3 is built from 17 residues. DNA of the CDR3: TGTGCCAGCAGCTTAAGTCGACTAGCGGGAGCTTTAGATACGCAGTATTTT. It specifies CASSLSRLAGALDTQYF.

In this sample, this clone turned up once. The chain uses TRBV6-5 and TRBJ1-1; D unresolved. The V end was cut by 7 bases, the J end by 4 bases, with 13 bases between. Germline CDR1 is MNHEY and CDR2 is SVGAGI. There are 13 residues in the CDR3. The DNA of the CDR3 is TGTGCCAGCATTCCCAGTGGAGGCACTGAAGCTTTCTTT. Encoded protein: CASIPSGGTEAFF.

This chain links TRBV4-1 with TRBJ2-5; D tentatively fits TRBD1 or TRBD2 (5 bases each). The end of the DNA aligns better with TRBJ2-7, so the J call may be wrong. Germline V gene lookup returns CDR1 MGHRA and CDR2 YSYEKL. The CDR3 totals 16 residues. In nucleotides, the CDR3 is TGCGCCAGCAGCCAGACAGCGGCAAGGGCGTTTGACGAGCAGTACTTC. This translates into CASSQTAARAFDEQYF.

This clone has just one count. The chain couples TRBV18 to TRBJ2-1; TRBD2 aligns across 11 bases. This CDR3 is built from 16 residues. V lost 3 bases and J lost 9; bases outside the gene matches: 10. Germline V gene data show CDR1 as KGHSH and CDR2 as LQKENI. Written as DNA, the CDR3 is TGTGCCAGCTCACCCCTGGGACTAGCGGAAGCCAGTGAGCAGTTCTTC. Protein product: CASSPLGLAEASEQFF.

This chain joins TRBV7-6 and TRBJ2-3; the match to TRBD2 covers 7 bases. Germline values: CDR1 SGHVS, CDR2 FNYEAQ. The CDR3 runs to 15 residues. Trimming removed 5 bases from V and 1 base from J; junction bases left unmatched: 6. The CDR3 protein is CASSPSGTGTDTQYF. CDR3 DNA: TGTGCCAGCAGCCCCAGCGGGACGGGCACAGATACGCAGTATTTT.

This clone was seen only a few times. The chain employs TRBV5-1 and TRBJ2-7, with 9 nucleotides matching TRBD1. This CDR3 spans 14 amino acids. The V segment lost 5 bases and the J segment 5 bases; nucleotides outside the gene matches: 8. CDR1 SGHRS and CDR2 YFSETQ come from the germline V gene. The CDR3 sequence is CASSRQGEIDEQYF. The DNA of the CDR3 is TGCGCCAGCAGTAGACAGGGGGAGATCGACGAGCAGTACTTC.

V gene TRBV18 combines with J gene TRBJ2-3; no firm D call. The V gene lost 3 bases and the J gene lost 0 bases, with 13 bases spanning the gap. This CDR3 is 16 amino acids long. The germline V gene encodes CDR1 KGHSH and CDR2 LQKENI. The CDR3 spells CASSPQDGPSTDTQYF. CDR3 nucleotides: TGTGCCAGCTCACCGCAAGACGGGCCTAGCACAGATACGCAGTATTTT.

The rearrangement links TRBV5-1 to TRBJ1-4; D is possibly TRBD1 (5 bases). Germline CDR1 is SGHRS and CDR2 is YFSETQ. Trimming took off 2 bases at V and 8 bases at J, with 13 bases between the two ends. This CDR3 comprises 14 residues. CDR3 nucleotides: TGCGCCAGCAGCTTAAGGGGCGTTGGGGAAAAACTGTTTTTT. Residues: CASSLRGVGEKLFF.

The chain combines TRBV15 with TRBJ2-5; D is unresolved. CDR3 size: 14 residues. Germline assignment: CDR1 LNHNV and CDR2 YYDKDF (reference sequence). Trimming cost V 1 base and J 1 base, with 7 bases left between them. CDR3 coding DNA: TGTGCCACCAGCAGAGGAAACAGCCAAGAGACCCAGTACTTC. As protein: CATSRGNSQETQYF.

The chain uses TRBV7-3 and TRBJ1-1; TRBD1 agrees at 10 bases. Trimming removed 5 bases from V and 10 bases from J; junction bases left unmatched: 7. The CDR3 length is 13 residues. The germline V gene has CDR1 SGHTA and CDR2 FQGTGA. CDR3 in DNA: TGTGCCAGCAGCCTTCGACAGGGGGCAACAGCTTTCTTT. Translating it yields CASSLRQGATAFF.

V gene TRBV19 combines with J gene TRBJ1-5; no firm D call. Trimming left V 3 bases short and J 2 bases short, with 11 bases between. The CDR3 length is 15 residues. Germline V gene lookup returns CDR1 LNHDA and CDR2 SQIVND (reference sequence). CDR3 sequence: CASSIQARGNQPQHF. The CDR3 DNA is TGTGCCAGTAGTATTCAGGCCCGTGGCAATCAGCCCCAGCATTTT.

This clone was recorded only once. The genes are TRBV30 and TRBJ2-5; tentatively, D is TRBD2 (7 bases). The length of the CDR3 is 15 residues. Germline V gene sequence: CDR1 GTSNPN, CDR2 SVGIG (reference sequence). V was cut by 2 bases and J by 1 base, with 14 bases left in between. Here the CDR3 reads CAWSFLRGPQETQYF. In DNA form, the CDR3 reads TGTGCCTGGAGTTTTTTGCGGGGGCCCCAAGAGACCCAGTACTTC.

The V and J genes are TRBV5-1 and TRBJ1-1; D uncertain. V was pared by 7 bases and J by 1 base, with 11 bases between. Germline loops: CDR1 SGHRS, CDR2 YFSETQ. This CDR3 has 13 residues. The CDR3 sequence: CASFSPGNTEAFF. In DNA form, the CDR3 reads TGCGCCAGCTTCTCCCCAGGGAACACTGAAGCTTTCTTT.

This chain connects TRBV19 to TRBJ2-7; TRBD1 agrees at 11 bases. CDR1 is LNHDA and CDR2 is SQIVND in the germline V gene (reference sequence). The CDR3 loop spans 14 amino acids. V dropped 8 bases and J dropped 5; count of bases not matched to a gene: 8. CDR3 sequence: CASSDRGLWDEQYF. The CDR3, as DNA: TGTGCCAGTTCGGACAGGGGGCTATGGGACGAGCAGTACTTC.

In DNA, the CDR3 is TGTGCCAGCAGTCCCCCACGCTTAGGGAGATCGAACATTCAGTACTTC. Protein: CASSPPRLGRSNIQYF. The chain joins TRBV28 to TRBJ2-4, with a tentative D call TRBD2 (5 bases). Germline V gives CDR1 MDHEN, CDR2 SYDVKM. Between the trimmed V and J ends, which lost 5 bases and 7 bases, there was a span of 21 bases. The CDR3 covers 16 residues.

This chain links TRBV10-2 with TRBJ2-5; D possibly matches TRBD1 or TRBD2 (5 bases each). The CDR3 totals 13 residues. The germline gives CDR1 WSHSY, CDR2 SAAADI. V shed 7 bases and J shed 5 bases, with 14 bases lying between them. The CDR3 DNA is TGCGCCAGCACCGGAAGCAGGGAGGAGACCCAGTACTTC. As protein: CASTGSREETQYF.

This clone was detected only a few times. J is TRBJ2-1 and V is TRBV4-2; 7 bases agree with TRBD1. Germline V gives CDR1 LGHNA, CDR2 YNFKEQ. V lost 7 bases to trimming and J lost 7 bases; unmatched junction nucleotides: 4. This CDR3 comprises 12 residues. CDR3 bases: TGTGCCAGCACCCCAGGGGGTAATGAGCAGTTCTTC. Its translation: CASTPGGNEQFF.

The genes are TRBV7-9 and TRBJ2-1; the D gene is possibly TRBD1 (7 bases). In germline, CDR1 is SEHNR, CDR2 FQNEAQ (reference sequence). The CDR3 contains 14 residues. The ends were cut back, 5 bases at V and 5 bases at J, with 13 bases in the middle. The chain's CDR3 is CASSEARGDNEQFF. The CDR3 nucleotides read TGTGCCAGCAGCGAAGCCAGGGGGGACAATGAGCAGTTCTTC.

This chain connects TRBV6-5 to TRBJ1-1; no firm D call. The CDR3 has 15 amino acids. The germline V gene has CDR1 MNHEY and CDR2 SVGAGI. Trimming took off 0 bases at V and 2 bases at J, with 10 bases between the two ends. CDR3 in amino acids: CASSYSRRGNTEAFF. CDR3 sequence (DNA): TGTGCCAGCAGTTACTCGAGGCGGGGTAACACTGAAGCTTTCTTT.

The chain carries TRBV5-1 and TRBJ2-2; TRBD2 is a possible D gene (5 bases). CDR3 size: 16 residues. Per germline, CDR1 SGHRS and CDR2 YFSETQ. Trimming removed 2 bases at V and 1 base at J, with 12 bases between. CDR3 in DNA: TGCGCCAGCAGCTTAAATGCGGGCTTGAACACCGGGGAGCTGTTTTTT. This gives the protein CASSLNAGLNTGELFF.

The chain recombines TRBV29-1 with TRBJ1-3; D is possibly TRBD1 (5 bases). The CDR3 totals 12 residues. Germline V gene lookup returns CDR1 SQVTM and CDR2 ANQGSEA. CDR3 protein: CGGGTSGNTIYF. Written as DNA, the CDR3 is TGCGGGGGGGGAACCTCTGGAAACACCATATATTTT.

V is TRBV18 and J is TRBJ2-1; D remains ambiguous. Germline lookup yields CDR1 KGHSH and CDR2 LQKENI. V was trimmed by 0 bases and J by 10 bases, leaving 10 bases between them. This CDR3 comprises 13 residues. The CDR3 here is CASSPPASEEQFF. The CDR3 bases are TGTGCCAGCTCACCACCGGCCAGTGAAGAGCAGTTCTTC.

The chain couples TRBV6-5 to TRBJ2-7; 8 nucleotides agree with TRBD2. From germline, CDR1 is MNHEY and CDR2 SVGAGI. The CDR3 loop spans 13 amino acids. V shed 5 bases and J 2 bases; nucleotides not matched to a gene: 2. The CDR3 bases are TGTGCCAGCAGTACTAGCGGTACCTACGAGCAGTACTTC. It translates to CASSTSGTYEQYF.

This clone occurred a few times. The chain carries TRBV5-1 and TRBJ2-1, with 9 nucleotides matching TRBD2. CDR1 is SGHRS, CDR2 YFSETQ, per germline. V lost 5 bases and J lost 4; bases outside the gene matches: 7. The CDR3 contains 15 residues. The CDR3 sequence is CASRYLAGVYNEQFF. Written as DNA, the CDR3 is TGCGCCAGCAGGTACTTAGCGGGAGTTTACAATGAGCAGTTCTTC. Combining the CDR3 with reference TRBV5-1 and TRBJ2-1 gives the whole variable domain KAGVTQTPRYLIKTRGQQVTLSCSPISGHRSVSWYQQTPGQGLQFLFEYFSETQRNKGNFPGRFSGRQFSNSRSEMNVSTLELGDSALYLCASRYLAGVYNEQFFGPGTRLTVL.

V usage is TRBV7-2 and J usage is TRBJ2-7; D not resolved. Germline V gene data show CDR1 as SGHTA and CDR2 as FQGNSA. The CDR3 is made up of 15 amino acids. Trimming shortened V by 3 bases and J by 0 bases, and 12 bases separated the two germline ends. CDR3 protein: CASSFRLQSSYEQYF. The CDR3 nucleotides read TGTGCCAGCAGCTTTAGACTGCAAAGCTCCTACGAGCAGTACTTC.